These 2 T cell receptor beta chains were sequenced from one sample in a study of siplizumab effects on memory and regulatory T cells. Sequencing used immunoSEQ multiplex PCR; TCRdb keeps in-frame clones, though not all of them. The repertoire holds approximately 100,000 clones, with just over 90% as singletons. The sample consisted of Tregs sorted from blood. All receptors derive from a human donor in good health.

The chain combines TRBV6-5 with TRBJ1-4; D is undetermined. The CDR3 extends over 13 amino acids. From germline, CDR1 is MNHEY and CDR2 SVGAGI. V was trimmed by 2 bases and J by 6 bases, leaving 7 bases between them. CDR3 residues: CASSYDEDEKLFF. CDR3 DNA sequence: TGTGCCAGCAGTTACGATGAAGATGAAAAACTGTTTTTT.

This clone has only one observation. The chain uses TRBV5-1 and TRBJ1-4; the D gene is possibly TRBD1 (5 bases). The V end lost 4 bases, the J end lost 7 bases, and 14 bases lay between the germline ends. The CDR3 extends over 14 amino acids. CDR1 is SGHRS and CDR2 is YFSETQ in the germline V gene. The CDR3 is CASSQQGSPEKLFF. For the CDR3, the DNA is TGCGCCAGCAGCCAGCAGGGCTCGCCTGAAAAACTGTTTTTT.